The clone carrying this T cell receptor (beta chain) was seen once. No antigen is known for it. The data were taken from a study of PD-1 blockade in classical Hodgkin lymphoma. Study outcomes and limitations: Baseline TCR diversity was reportedly lower in newly diagnosed patients than in healthy donors. It was reported as lower still in relapsed/refractory patients. CD4+ TCR diversity rose significantly by C4D1, and CD8+ TCR diversity did not. Complete responders had baseline diversity similar to newly diagnosed patients.

Trimming left V 3 bases short and J 4 bases short, with 16 bases between. Per germline, CDR1 SGDLS and CDR2 YYNGEE. This CDR3 region has 16 residues. Profiling relied on immunoSEQ multiplex PCR, and the TCRdb table lists in-frame clones only, not all of them. The sample comprises about 1,600 clones, about 60% of which are singletons, and approximately 50% rests with the top ten. Autologous stem cell transplantation was followed by relapse in every patient, and brentuximab vedotin exposure varied. From thawed PBMCs, CD8+ T cells were isolated by magnetic negative selection. The TCR sequence derives from a human donor with classical Hodgkin lymphoma. The V call is TRBV9, the J call TRBJ2-2; D may be TRBD1 (6 bases). This specimen was CD8+ T cells from blood, taken at baseline. The CDR3 here is CASSGLQGPATGELFF. The CDR3 nucleotides read TGTGCCAGCAGCGGACTTCAGGGGCCGGCCACCGGGGAGCTGTTTTTT.